This T cell receptor (beta chain) stems from a study of Tregs in tolerant kidney transplant recipients. Looking at the study overall: The nonmyeloablative bone marrow transplants came from related graft donors, with transient mixed chimerism. Study conclusions and caveats: Antigen-driven expansion was suggested because donor-specific Tregs expanded more than all Tregs in tolerant patients. Some patients' samples used different primers over time, so nucleotide sequences weren't comparable.

Thawed PBMCs were FACS-sorted into unstimulated CD4+CD25+CD127- regulatory T cells, CD4+CD25- non-regulatory cells, CD4 and CD8 cells. The table came from immunoSEQ multiplex PCR; TCRdb's copy has only in-frame clones and leaves some out. In the table there are 85,000 to 100,000 clones, approximately 94% of which are singletons. Notes on this clone: Its antigen is undetermined.

Per germline, CDR1 LNHNV and CDR2 YYDKDF (reference sequence). V was cut by 4 bases and J by 3 bases, with 15 bases left in between. There are 16 residues in the CDR3. The TCR sequence derives from a human donor who received a combined kidney and bone marrow transplant. The chain combines TRBV15 with TRBJ2-2; the D gene is possibly TRBD2 (5 bases). Sequenced here: CD4+ T cells from blood, sampled before the transplant. For the CDR3, the DNA is TGTGCCACCAGCAAGTGGGTCGCCGGGGACACCGGGGAGCTGTTTTTT. The encoded protein is CATSKWVAGDTGELFF.